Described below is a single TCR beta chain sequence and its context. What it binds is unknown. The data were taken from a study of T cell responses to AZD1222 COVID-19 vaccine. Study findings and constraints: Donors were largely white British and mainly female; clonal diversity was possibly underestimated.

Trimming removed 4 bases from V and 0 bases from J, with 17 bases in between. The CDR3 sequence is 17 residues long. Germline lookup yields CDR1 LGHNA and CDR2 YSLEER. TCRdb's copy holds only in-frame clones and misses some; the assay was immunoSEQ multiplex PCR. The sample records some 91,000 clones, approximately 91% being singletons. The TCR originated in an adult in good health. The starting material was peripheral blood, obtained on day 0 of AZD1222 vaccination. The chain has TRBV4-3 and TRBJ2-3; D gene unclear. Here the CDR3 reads CASSLMSTSASTDTQYF. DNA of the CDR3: TGCGCCAGCAGCCTAATGTCGACTTCTGCTAGCACAGATACGCAGTATTTT.